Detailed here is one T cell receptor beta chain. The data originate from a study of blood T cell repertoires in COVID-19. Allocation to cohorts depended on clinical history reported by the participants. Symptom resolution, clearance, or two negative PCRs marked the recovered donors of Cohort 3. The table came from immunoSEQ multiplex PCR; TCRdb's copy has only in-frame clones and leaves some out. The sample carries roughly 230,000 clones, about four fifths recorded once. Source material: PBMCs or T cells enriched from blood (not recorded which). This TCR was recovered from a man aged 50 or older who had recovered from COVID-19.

The CDR3 here is CASSPSTGSNYGYTF. In DNA, the CDR3 is TGTGCCAGCAGCCCGTCGACAGGTAGTAACTATGGCTACACCTTC. The chain uses TRBV3-1 (or the pseudogene TRBV3-2) and TRBJ1-2; D is possibly TRBD1 (6 bases). The CDR3 sequence is 15 residues long. Per germline, CDR1 LGHDT and CDR2 YNNKEL (reference sequence). V was cut by 4 bases and J by 1 base, with 13 bases left in between.